This T cell receptor beta chain was found in a study of cytomegalovirus exposure and HLA in healthy donors. A multiplex PCR was run with 60 Vbeta primers and 13 Jbeta primers. Sequenced by immunoSEQ multiplex PCR; TCRdb stores in-frame clones only, minus some. The data contain over 55,000 clones, about 80% of them singletons. V lost 0 bases to trimming and J lost 3 bases; unmatched junction nucleotides: 2. Germline V lookup: CDR1 SGHVS, CDR2 FQNEAQ. The CDR3 totals 15 residues. This receptor was obtained from a woman aged 30 to 39 in good health and CMV-seronegative. The chain uses TRBV7-8 and TRBJ2-7; 10 nucleotides agree with TRBD2. Specimen: PBMCs. CDR3 in DNA: TGTGCCAGCAGCTTAGCAGGGACTAGCGTCTACGAGCAGTACTTC. The encoded protein is CASSLAGTSVYEQYF.